These 29 T cell receptor beta chains came from one sample sequenced in a study of siplizumab effects on memory and regulatory T cells (dated by TCRdb to the late 2010s). Receptor amplification or capture employed the immunoSEQ multiplex PCR assay. The table was pulled from immuneACCESS by TCRdb, which kept in-frame rearrangements only. Such tables lose some clones; where checked, under half of the loss comes from unresolved V genes, and the rest has no known cause. The sample profile shows roughly 100,000 clones; about 94% of them were found once. Roughly 1.1% of the sample is taken by the ten largest. What was sequenced was CD4+ T cells sorted from blood. All receptors come from a human donor in good health.

This chain connects TRBV5-1 to TRBJ1-3, with TRBD1 as a possible D gene (6 bases). From germline, CDR1 is SGHRS and CDR2 YFSETQ. The V end lost 3 bases, the J end lost 4 bases, and 11 bases lay between the germline ends. The CDR3 is 14 residues long. The CDR3 DNA is TGCGCCAGCAGCTCAGGGGCTTCGGGAAACACCATATATTTT. Residues: CASSSGASGNTIYF.

V is TRBV13 and J is TRBJ2-1; 8 bases match TRBD2. From germline, CDR1 is PRHDT and CDR2 FYEKMQ (reference sequence). The CDR3 is 16 amino acids. The junction had 10 bases not matched to a gene; V was cut back by 2 bases and J by 7 bases. The DNA for the CDR3 is TGTGCCAGCAGCTTATATACTAGCGGAGCTTTGAATGAGCAGTTCTTC. This sequence encodes CASSLYTSGALNEQFF.

As DNA, the CDR3 is TGTGCCAGCAGCACCCGGACGGGGCTGAGACCCCAGTACTTC. Encoded protein: CASSTRTGLRPQYF. V gene TRBV7-6 combines with J gene TRBJ2-5, with D perhaps being TRBD1 or TRBD2 (5 bases each). Germline V gene lookup returns CDR1 SGHVS and CDR2 FNYEAQ. The V and J ends lost 5 bases and 9 bases respectively, with 19 bases between them. This CDR3 region has 14 residues.

V gene TRBV11-2 combines with J gene TRBJ2-7; tentative D call: TRBD2 (5 bases). V was cut by 4 bases and J by 4 bases, with 17 bases left in between. The CDR3 is 15 residues long. The germline V gene encodes CDR1 SGHAT and CDR2 FQNNGV. Written as DNA, the CDR3 is TGTGCCAGCAGCTCCTTGGGCCGAGGGTTGTACGAGCAGTACTTC. Its translation is CASSSLGRGLYEQYF.

The J gene is TRBJ2-2, the V gene TRBV19; a weak D match, TRBD1 (6 bases). The CDR3 is 18 amino acids. Germline V CDR1 and CDR2: LNHDA, SQIVND (reference sequence). Between the trimmed V and J ends, which lost 7 bases and 4 bases, there was a span of 25 bases. The CDR3 nucleotides are TGTGCCAGTATCAAACTCGCAGGGGTATCGGCGGCCACCGGGGAGCTGTTTTTT. As protein: CASIKLAGVSAATGELFF.

The V gene is TRBV28, the J gene TRBJ1-3, with D tentatively TRBD1 (5 bases). CDR1 MDHEN and CDR2 SYDVKM come from the germline V gene. V was trimmed by 3 bases and J by 0 bases, leaving 9 bases between them. This CDR3 contains 15 residues. The CDR3: CASSFQGHSGNTIYF. In DNA form, the CDR3 reads TGTGCCAGCAGTTTCCAGGGCCACTCTGGAAACACCATATATTTT.

This clone was picked up one time. J is TRBJ1-2 and V is TRBV30; D is unresolved. The CDR3 consists of 15 residues. Germline lookup yields CDR1 GTSNPN and CDR2 SVGIG (reference sequence). With 0 bases removed from V and 2 bases from J, the gap between germline ends came to 13 bases. The chain's CDR3 is CAWSVRLSQNYGYTF. The CDR3 bases are TGTGCCTGGAGTGTGCGTCTTAGCCAGAACTATGGCTACACCTTC.

This rearrangement joins TRBV5-6 to TRBJ2-7; D is ambiguous. The CDR3 covers 12 residues. V lost 0 bases, J lost 5 bases, and 6 bases lay in between. Per the germline V gene, CDR1 is SGHDT and CDR2 is YYEEEE. The CDR3 DNA reads TGTGCCAGCAGCTTGGCCGCGAACGAGCAGTACTTC. It is translated as CASSLAANEQYF. The full variable domain, in which reference TRBV5-6 and TRBJ2-7 provide the parts outside the CDR3, is DAGVTQSPTHLIKTRGQQVTLRCSPKSGHDTVSWYQQALGQGPQFIFQYYEEEERQRGNFPDRFSGHQFPNYSSELNVNALLLGDSALYLCASSLAANEQYFGPGTRLTVT.

This chain uses TRBV9 with TRBJ1-5; D gene uncertain. Trimming stripped 2 bases from V and 5 bases from J, with 14 bases between. The CDR3 runs to 15 residues. Germline CDR1 is SGDLS and CDR2 is YYNGEE. The CDR3 nucleotides are TGTGCCAGCAGCGTCTCTTGGGGAGGCGATCAGCCCCAGCATTTT. It yields the protein CASSVSWGGDQPQHF.

This chain joins TRBV6-5 and TRBJ1-4; perhaps TRBD1 as D (5 bases). Looked up from germline, CDR1 is MNHEY and CDR2 is SVGAGI. Trimming left V 0 bases short and J 8 bases short, with 13 bases between. The CDR3 is 15 residues long. The CDR3 region has the DNA TGTGCCAGCAGTTACTCGATGGGACGAACCGAAAAACTGTTTTTT. It codes for CASSYSMGRTEKLFF.

This chain connects TRBV30 to TRBJ1-5; perhaps TRBD1 as D (6 bases). Between the trimmed V and J ends, which lost 1 base and 7 bases, there was a span of 11 bases. The CDR3 consists of 13 residues. Germline V gene lookup returns CDR1 GTSNPN and CDR2 SVGIG (reference sequence). The CDR3 DNA reads TGTGCCTGGAGTGGTAGGGGGGGCCAGCCCCAGCATTTT. Protein sequence: CAWSGRGGQPQHF.

The CDR3 nucleotides read TGTGCCAGCAGTCATCCTAGCGGTTCTGTTGGGTCCCACGCAGATACGCAGTATTTT. It is translated as CASSHPSGSVGSHADTQYF. The genes are TRBV27 and TRBJ2-3; 7 positions agree with TRBD2. Trimming at V came to 5 bases and at J to 4 bases, leaving 21 bases not matched to a gene. Germline CDR1 is MNHEY and CDR2 is SMNVEV (reference sequence). The CDR3 extends over 19 amino acids.

The CDR3 here is CASSLEDRGRETQYF. The DNA of the CDR3 is TGTGCCAGCAGTTTAGAGGACAGGGGGCGAGAGACCCAGTACTTC. The rearrangement joins TRBV28 to TRBJ2-5, with 11 bases aligning to TRBD1. Germline trimming cut 2 bases from V and 4 bases from J; bases unmatched to any gene: 3. Germline loops: CDR1 MDHEN, CDR2 SYDVKM. There are 15 residues in the CDR3. The complete variable domain, with remaining parts taken from reference TRBV28 and TRBJ2-5, reads DVKVTQSSRYLVKRTGEKVFLECVQDMDHENMFWYRQDPGLGLRLIYFSYDVKMKEKGDIPEGYSVSREKKERFSLILESASTNQTSMYLCASSLEDRGRETQYFGPGTRLLVL.

The V call is TRBV28, the J call TRBJ1-5; tentative D call: TRBD1 (5 bases). V lost 3 bases and J lost 2, with 11 bases in between. This CDR3 contains 15 residues. Germline-derived CDR1 and CDR2 are MDHEN and SYDVKM. Here the CDR3 DNA reads TGTGCCAGCAGTTTCACCGGGGCTCGCAATCAGCCCCAGCATTTT. Translation: CASSFTGARNQPQHF.

J is TRBJ2-5 and V is TRBV10-2; 9 bases match TRBD2. Germline lookup yields CDR1 WSHSY and CDR2 SAAADI. This CDR3 has 15 residues. The V and J ends lost 2 bases and 3 bases, in that order; junction bases with no gene match: 4. The CDR3 spells CASSEVAGAKETQYF. Written as DNA, the CDR3 is TGCGCCAGCAGTGAGGTAGCGGGGGCCAAAGAGACCCAGTACTTC.

The chain couples TRBV2 to TRBJ1-6; D gene uncertain. Germline CDR1 reads SNHLY; CDR2 reads FYNNEI. This CDR3 is built from 15 residues. V lost 0 bases to trimming and J lost 3 bases, with 6 bases between them. DNA for the CDR3: TGTGCCAGCAGTGAAGCTCGGGGCTATAATTCACCCCTCCACTTT. Translation gives CASSEARGYNSPLHF. Full variable domain (remainder filled in from reference TRBV2 and TRBJ1-6): EPEVTQTPSHQVTQMGQEVILRCVPISNHLYFYWYRQILGQKVEFLVSFYNNEISEKSEIFDDQFSVERPDGSNFTLKIRSTKLEDSAMYFCASSEARGYNSPLHFGNGTRLTVT.

The chain uses TRBV6-1 and TRBJ2-7; 7 nucleotides line up with TRBD2. The germline CDR1 and CDR2 sequences are MNHNS and SASEGT. The V and J ends lost 5 bases and 3 bases, in that order; junction bases with no gene match: 7. The CDR3 is 14 amino acids. CDR3 residues: CASSPLADYYEQYF. The DNA for the CDR3 is TGTGCCAGCAGTCCTCTAGCGGACTACTACGAGCAGTACTTC.

This clone was recorded only once. The J gene is TRBJ1-1, the V gene TRBV14; TRBD1 aligns across 9 bases. CDR3 length equals 15 residues. V lost 0 bases to trimming and J lost 11 bases; unmatched junction nucleotides: 10. Germline V CDR1 and CDR2: SGHDN, FVKESK. The CDR3 spells CASSQDWLGTGTAFF. CDR3 nucleotides: TGTGCCAGCAGCCAAGATTGGTTAGGGACAGGGACCGCTTTCTTT. The entire variable domain, with the rest obtained from reference TRBV14 and TRBJ1-1, is as follows: EAGVTQFPSHSVIEKGQTVTLRCDPISGHDNLYWYRRVMGKEIKFLLHFVKESKQDESGMPNNRFLAERTGGTYSTLKVQPAELEDSGVYFCASSQDWLGTGTAFFGQGTRLTVV.

The V and J genes are TRBV6-5 and TRBJ2-5; 9 bases map to TRBD1. The CDR3 has 14 amino acids. V lost 7 bases, J lost 4 bases, and 7 bases stayed unmatched. Germline CDR1 is MNHEY and CDR2 is SVGAGI. CDR3 DNA sequence: TGTGCCAGCACCCACCGACAGGGGGGAGAGACCCAGTACTTC. Translated: CASTHRQGGETQYF.

The chain has TRBV30 and TRBJ2-6; D remains unclear. Germline V gene sequence: CDR1 GTSNPN, CDR2 SVGIG (reference sequence). This CDR3 spans 15 amino acids. The germline V and J ends were trimmed by 3 bases and 2 bases, with 11 bases remaining between them. Written as DNA, the CDR3 is TGTGCCTGGAGCCGATCCCCCACTGGGGCCAACGTCCTGACTTTC. Its protein product is CAWSRSPTGANVLTF.

The chain carries TRBV2 and TRBJ2-1; 12 bases map to TRBD2. V lost 4 bases, J lost 6 bases, and 4 bases stayed unmatched. Germline lookup yields CDR1 SNHLY and CDR2 FYNNEI. The CDR3 is 15 amino acids. The CDR3 region has the DNA TGTGCCAGCAGTGCCTCTAGCGGGAGGGCCAATGAGCAGTTCTTC. This translates into CASSASSGRANEQFF. The complete variable domain, with remaining parts taken from reference TRBV2 and TRBJ2-1, reads EPEVTQTPSHQVTQMGQEVILRCVPISNHLYFYWYRQILGQKVEFLVSFYNNEISEKSEIFDDQFSVERPDGSNFTLKIRSTKLEDSAMYFCASSASSGRANEQFFGPGTRLTVL.

The rearrangement links TRBV5-1 to TRBJ2-2, with D maybe TRBD1 (6 bases). This CDR3 region has 16 residues. V dropped 2 bases and J dropped 5 bases, with 16 bases sitting between them. Germline loops: CDR1 SGHRS, CDR2 YFSETQ. Written as DNA, the CDR3 is TGCGCCAGCAGCTTTTGGGACACCGTAATAACCGGGGAGCTGTTTTTT. This translates into CASSFWDTVITGELFF.

The V and J genes are TRBV7-2 and TRBJ2-4; no reliable D call. The CDR3 runs 16 residues. Trimming took off 1 base at V and 3 bases at J, with 13 bases between the two ends. Germline lookup yields CDR1 SGHTA and CDR2 FQGNSA. Written as DNA, the CDR3 is TGTGCCAGCAGCTTAGTAGGGCCAGGCAGCAAAAACATTCAGTACTTC. As protein: CASSLVGPGSKNIQYF.

This clone is a singleton in its sample. V usage is TRBV19 and J usage is TRBJ1-5, with D possibly TRBD1 on 5 matching bases. Germline loops: CDR1 LNHDA, CDR2 SQIVND (reference sequence). V dropped 5 bases and J dropped 3 bases, with 11 bases sitting between them. This CDR3 region has 14 residues. CDR3 bases: TGTGCCAGTAGTTCCAGGACATACAATCAGCCCCAGCATTTT. Its translation: CASSSRTYNQPQHF. Full variable domain (missing parts from reference TRBV19 and TRBJ1-5): DGGITQSPKYLFRKEGQNVTLSCEQNLNHDAMYWYRQDPGQGLRLIYYSQIVNDFQKGDIAEGYSVSREKKESFPLTVTSAQKNPTAFYLCASSSRTYNQPQHFGDGTRLSIL.

CDR3 region: CASSAQTGIPYNEQFF. DNA for the CDR3: TGTGCCAGCAGCGCCCAGACAGGGATTCCCTACAATGAGCAGTTCTTC. The gene calls are TRBV7-3 and TRBJ2-1, with 7 bases aligning to TRBD1. Germline CDR1 reads SGHTA; CDR2 reads FQGTGA. The CDR3 runs 16 residues. Trimming at V came to 5 bases and at J to 2 bases, leaving 9 bases not matched to a gene.

This clone was observed a single time. The V gene is TRBV5-6, the J gene TRBJ2-3; D perhaps matches TRBD2 (6 bases). CDR3 size: 15 residues. V lost 0 bases and J lost 5, with 13 bases in between. Germline CDR1 SGHDT, CDR2 YYEEEE. DNA of the CDR3: TGTGCCAGCAGCTTGGTCGCGGGATATGAAGATACGCAGTATTTT. Its protein product is CASSLVAGYEDTQYF.

J is TRBJ1-6 and V is TRBV6-5; tentatively, D is TRBD1 (5 bases). The CDR3 length is 14 residues. Germline CDR1 is MNHEY and CDR2 is SVGAGI. V was shortened by 5 bases and J by 7 bases, with 12 bases between the two germline ends. Written as DNA, the CDR3 is TGTGCCAGCAGTAAGACAGTCTTCAATTCACCCCTCCACTTT. Translated, it gives CASSKTVFNSPLHF.

The chain is built from TRBV2 and TRBJ2-1; TRBD2 might be the D (5 bases). This CDR3 contains 11 residues. Trimming left V 10 bases short and J 7 bases short, with 11 bases between. Germline CDR1 reads SNHLY; CDR2 reads FYNNEI. DNA of the CDR3: TGTGCCACCGAACGGGGTAATGAGCAGTTCTTC. This codes for CATERGNEQFF.

The rearrangement uses TRBV15 and TRBJ2-3, with D uncertain. The CDR3 is 13 residues long. The germline V and J ends were trimmed by 2 bases and 1 base, with 4 bases remaining between them. Germline V gives CDR1 LNHNV, CDR2 YYDKDF (reference sequence). CDR3 protein: CATSRQRTDTQYF. The CDR3 DNA reads as TGTGCCACCAGCAGACAACGCACAGATACGCAGTATTTT.